Sequencing of this T cell receptor beta chain was carried out in a study of Graves' ophthalmopathy and Graves' hyperthyroidism. As for the study in general: There was a collection of peripheral blood at initial diagnosis, before any treatment.

In its sample, this clonotype was seen many times. RNA transcripts were the template, and TCR beta CDR3 regions were amplified from them. Second-round multiplex PCR came after first-round RT-PCR with HTBI primers. TCRdb passed the multiplex PCR reads through MiXCR, listing each CDR3 protein once. Here the sample spans about 210,000 distinct CDR3 sequences, approximately 29% being singletons. Germline V lookup: CDR1 MGHRA, CDR2 YSYEKL. This CDR3 comprises 15 residues. Trimming took 0 bases from V and 4 from J; bases not matched to a gene: 4. Patients with other autoimmune diseases, uncontrolled infections, pregnancy or lactation were excluded. From fresh peripheral blood, over 9 ml in volume, the PBMCs were obtained.

The sequenced sample was peripheral blood. The chain is built from TRBV4-1 and TRBJ2-5, with 8 bases matching TRBD1. This TCR was sampled from a man in his forties or fifties with Graves' ophthalmopathy. CDR3 in amino acids: CASSQEARGLETQYF. The CDR3 DNA sequence: TGCGCCAGCAGCCAAGAGGCCAGGGGGCTAGAGACCCAGTACTTC.